This record looks at one T cell receptor beta chain sequence and its context. Its antigen remains unknown. The sample contains more than one DNA sequence encoding this CDR3. Profiled with immunoSEQ multiplex PCR; TCRdb holds only in-frame clones, not every one. The sample shows roughly 600,000 clones, roughly 98% of them seen only once. This entry belongs to a study of shared clonotypes between healthy human individuals. Overall study: The study used three CD4 naive, three CD4 memory, two CD8 naive and one CD8 memory plate per donor. Findings of the study overall: Of the naive CD4 clonotypes, around 4.7% were shared across four donors.

Terminally differentiated effector memory CD45RA+ cells were excluded by CCR7 positive selection of CD45RO-negative cells. The healthy adult donors were HIV-negative and reported no recent acute infections or vaccinations. Donors, without exception, were Caucasian adults residing in Nashville, Tennessee. From germline, CDR1 is SEHNR and CDR2 FQNEAQ (reference sequence). This CDR3 has 14 amino acids. V lost 3 bases and J lost 3; bases outside the gene matches: 2. The receptor was derived from a man aged 25-45 years in good health. The sequenced sample was naive CD8+ T cells sorted from blood. The chain combines TRBV7-9 with TRBJ1-2; 9 positions agree with TRBD1. The CDR3 loop reads CASSLGQGDYGYTF. CDR3 DNA sequence: TGTGCCAGCAGCTTGGGACAGGGAGACTATGGCTACACCTTC.